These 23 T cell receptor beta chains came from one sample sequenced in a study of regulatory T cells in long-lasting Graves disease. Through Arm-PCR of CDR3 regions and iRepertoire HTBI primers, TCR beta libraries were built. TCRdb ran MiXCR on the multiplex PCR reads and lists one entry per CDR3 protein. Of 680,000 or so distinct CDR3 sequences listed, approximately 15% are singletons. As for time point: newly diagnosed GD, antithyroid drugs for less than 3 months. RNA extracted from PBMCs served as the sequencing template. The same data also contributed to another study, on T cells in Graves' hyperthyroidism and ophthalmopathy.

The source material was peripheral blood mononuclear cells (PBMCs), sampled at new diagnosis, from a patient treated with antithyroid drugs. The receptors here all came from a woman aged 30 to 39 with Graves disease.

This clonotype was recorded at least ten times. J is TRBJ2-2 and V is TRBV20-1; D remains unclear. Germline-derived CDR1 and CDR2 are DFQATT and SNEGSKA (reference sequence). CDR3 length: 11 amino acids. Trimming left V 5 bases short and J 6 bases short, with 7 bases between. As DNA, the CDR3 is TGCAGTGCTCCTAGGGCCGGGGAGCTGTTTTTT. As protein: CSAPRAGELFF.

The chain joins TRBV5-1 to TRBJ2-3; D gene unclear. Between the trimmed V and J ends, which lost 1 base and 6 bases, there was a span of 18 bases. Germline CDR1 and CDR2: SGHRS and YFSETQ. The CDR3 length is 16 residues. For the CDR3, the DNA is TGCGCCAGCAGCTTGATCTGGCAGGCGAGATCCGATACGCAGTATTTT. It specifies CASSLIWQARSDTQYF.

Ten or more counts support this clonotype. As DNA, the CDR3 is TGTGCCCGGCGGACAGCTATGAACACTGAAGCTTTCTTT. The encoded protein is CARRTAMNTEAFF. The chain joins TRBV30 to TRBJ1-1, with a tentative D call TRBD1 (6 bases). CDR1 and CDR2 from the germline V gene are GTSNPN and SVGIG (reference sequence). The CDR3 has 13 residues. The germline V and J ends were trimmed by 8 bases and 0 bases, with 13 bases remaining between them.

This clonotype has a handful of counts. CDR3 nucleotide sequence: TGCGCCAAATGTACAGGGAGGGGGATACCGAATGAGGACACTGAAGCTTTCTTT. This translates into CAKCTGRGIPNEDTEAFF. The chain is built from TRBV10-2 and TRBJ1-1; a weak D match, TRBD1 (6 bases). Germline assignment: CDR1 WSHSY and CDR2 SAAADI. V lost 10 bases to trimming and J lost 3 bases, with 30 bases between them. There are 18 residues in the CDR3.

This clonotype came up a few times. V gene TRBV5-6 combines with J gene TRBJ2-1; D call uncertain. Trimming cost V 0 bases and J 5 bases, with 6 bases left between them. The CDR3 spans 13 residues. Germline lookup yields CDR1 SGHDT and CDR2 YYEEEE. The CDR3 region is CASSLDDNNEQFF. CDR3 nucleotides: TGTGCCAGCAGCTTGGATGACAACAATGAGCAGTTCTTC. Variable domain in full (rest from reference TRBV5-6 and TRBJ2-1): DAGVTQSPTHLIKTRGQQVTLRCSPKSGHDTVSWYQQALGQGPQFIFQYYEEEERQRGNFPDRFSGHQFPNYSSELNVNALLLGDSALYLCASSLDDNNEQFFGPGTRLTVL.

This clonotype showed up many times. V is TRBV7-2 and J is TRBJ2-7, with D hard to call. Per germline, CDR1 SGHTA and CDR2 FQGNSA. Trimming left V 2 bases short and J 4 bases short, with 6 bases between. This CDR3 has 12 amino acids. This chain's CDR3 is CASSLYHYEQYF. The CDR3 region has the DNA TGTGCCAGCAGCTTATATCATTACGAGCAGTACTTC.

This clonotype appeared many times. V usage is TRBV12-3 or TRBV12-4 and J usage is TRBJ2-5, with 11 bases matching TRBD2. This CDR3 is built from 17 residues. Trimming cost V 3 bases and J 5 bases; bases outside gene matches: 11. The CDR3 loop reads CASSFLAGGPEGETQYF. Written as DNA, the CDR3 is TGTGCCAGCAGTTTCCTAGCGGGAGGCCCCGAGGGGGAGACCCAGTACTTC.

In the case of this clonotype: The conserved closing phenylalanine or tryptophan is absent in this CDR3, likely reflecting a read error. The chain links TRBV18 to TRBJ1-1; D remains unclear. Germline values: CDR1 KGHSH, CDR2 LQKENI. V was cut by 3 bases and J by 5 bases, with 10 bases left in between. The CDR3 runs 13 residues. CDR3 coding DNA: TGTGCCAGCTCACCCCCTCAGAGGACTGAAGCTTTCTCT. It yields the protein CASSPPQRTEAFS.

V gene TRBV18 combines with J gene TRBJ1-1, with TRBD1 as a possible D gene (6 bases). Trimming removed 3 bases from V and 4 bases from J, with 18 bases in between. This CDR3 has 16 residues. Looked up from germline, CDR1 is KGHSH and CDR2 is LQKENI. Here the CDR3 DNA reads TGTGCCAGCTCACCCGGGGTTGTGTCGGGGGCCACTGAAGCTTTCTTT. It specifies CASSPGVVSGATEAFF.

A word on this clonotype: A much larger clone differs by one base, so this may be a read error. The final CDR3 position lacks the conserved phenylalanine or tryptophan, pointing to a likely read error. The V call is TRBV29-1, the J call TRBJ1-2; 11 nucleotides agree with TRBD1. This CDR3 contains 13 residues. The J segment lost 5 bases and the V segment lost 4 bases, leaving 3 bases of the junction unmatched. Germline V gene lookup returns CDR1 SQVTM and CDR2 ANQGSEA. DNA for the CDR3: TGCAGCGTTGCCGGACAGGGGGCTTATGGCTACACCCTC. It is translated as CSVAGQGAYGYTL.

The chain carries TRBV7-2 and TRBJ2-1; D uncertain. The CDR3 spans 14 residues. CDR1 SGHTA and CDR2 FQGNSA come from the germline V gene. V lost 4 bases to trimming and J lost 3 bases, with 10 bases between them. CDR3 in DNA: TGTGCCAGCAGCTCCCCCCCTAGCTACAATGAGCAGTTCTTC. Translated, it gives CASSSPPSYNEQFF.

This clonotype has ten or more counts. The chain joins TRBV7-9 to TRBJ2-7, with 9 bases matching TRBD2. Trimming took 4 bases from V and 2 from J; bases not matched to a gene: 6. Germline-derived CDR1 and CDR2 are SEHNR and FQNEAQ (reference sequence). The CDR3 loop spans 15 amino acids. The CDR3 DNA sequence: TGTGCCAGCAGCTCCGGGACTAGCCCTACCTACGAGCAGTACTTC. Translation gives CASSSGTSPTYEQYF.

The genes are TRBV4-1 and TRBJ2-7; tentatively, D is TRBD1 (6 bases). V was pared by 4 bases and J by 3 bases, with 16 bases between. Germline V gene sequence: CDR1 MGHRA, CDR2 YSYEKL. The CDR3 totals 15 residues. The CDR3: CASSPAGARNYEQYF. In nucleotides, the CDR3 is TGCGCCAGCAGCCCTGCAGGGGCCCGGAACTACGAGCAGTACTTC.

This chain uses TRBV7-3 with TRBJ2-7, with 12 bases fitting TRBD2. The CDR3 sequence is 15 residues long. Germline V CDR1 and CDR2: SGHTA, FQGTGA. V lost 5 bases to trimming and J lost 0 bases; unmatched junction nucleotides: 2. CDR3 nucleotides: TGTGCCAGCAGCAGACTAGCGGGAGACTCCTACGAGCAGTACTTC. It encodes CASSRLAGDSYEQYF.

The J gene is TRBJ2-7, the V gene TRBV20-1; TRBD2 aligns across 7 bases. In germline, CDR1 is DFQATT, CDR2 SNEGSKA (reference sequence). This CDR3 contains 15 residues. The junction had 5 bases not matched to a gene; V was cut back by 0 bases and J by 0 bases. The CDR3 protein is CSARDIAGPSYEQYF. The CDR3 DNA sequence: TGCAGTGCTAGAGATATAGCGGGCCCCTCCTACGAGCAGTACTTC.

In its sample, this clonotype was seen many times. The CDR3 reads CASSLVGVYENYNEQFF. The DNA for the CDR3 is TGTGCCAGCAGCTTAGTAGGGGTATATGAAAACTACAATGAGCAGTTCTTC. The rearrangement uses TRBV2 and TRBJ2-1; perhaps TRBD1 as D (5 bases). This CDR3 contains 17 residues. Trimming removed 6 bases from V and 3 bases from J, with 21 bases in between. Germline V gene data show CDR1 as SNHLY and CDR2 as FYNNEI.

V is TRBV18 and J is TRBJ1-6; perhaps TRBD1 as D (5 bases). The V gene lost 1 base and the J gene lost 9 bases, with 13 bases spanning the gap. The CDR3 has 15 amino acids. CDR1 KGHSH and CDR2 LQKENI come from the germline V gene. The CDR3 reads CASSPLSERGSPLHF. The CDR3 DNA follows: TGTGCCAGCTCACCACTCAGTGAGAGGGGTTCACCCCTCCACTTT. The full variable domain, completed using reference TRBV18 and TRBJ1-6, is NAGVMQNPRHLVRRRGQEARLRCSPMKGHSHVYWYRQLPEEGLKFMVYLQKENIIDESGMPKERFSAEFPKEGPSILRIQQVVRGDSAAYFCASSPLSERGSPLHFGNGTRLTVT.

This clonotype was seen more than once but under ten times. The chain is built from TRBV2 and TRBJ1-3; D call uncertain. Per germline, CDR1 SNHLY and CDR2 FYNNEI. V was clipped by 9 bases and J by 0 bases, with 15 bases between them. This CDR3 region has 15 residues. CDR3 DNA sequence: TGTGCCAGTCAATTTTATCGTAGCTCTGGAAACACCATATATTTT. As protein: CASQFYRSSGNTIYF.

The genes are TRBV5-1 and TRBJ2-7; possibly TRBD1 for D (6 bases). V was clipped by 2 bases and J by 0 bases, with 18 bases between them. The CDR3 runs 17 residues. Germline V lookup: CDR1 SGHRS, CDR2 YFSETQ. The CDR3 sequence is CASSFMGARSSSYEQYF. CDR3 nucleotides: TGCGCCAGCAGCTTTATGGGGGCTAGGAGTAGCTCCTACGAGCAGTACTTC.

This CDR3 is CSVWTSGSYEQYF. The CDR3 bases are TGCAGCGTGTGGACTAGCGGCTCCTACGAGCAGTACTTC. This chain joins TRBV29-1 and TRBJ2-7; TRBD2 matches at 10 bases. The V gene end was trimmed by 6 bases and the J gene end by 0 bases; junction bases not matched to a gene: 2. CDR1 and CDR2 (germline): SQVTM, ANQGSEA. This CDR3 has 13 amino acids.

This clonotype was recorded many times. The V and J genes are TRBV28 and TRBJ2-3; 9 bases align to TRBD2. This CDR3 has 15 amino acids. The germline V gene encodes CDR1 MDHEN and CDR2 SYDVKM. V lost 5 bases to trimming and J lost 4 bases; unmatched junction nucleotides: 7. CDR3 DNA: TGTGCCAGCAGTCTCCTTAGCGGGAGAGCAGATACGCAGTATTTT. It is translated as CASSLLSGRADTQYF.

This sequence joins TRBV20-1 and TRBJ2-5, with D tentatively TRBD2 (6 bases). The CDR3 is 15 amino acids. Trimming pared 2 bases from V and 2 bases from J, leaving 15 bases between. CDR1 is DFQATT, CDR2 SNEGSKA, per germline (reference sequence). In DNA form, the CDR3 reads TGCAGTGCTAGATTCGGCGGGACGCCACAAGAGACCCAGTACTTC. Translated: CSARFGGTPQETQYF.

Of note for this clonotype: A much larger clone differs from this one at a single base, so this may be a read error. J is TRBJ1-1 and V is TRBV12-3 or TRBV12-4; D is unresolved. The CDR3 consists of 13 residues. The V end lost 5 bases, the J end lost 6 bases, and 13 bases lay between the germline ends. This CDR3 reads CASSERTQPEAFF. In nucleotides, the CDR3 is TGTGCCAGCAGTGAAAGGACTCAACCTGAAGCTTTCTTT.